This T cell receptor beta chain was sequenced for a study of identifying expanded T cells in peripheral blood (dated by TCRdb to about 2019). Turning to the overall study: Technical replicates were generated by sequencing separate aliquots of the same genomic DNA pool, with four replicates compared pairwise. General study outcomes and caveats: The binomial model flagged around 1.2 differentially abundant clones between technical replicates but 15 to 17 over around two weeks and approximately 18 over roughly 4 weeks. The authors expected biological variance in healthy repertoires might increase further over much longer intervals such as months to years. Variance in clone template counts between approximately 2-week samples significantly increased with total template count across all healthy donors. Across all healthy-donor time intervals, the beta-binomial model significantly cut both the number of clones called differentially abundant and the false-positive rate.

TCRbeta CDR3 regions were profiled by bias-controlled multiplex PCR amplification of genomic DNA with the immunoSEQ Assay. The original methods were these. The absolute abundance of each unique TCRbeta CDR3 region was quantified after sequences were collapsed and filtered. Differential abundance was assessed using a binomial (Fisher-equivalent) model and a beta-binomial model in which time-dependent variance fitted from healthy donors was added. Clones with fewer than 5 combined templates were removed, and a clone was called differentially abundant if the clone's Benjamini-Hochberg FDR was below 0.01. Using the form v = (b*log(k)+a)^2, the beta-binomial variance was modeled as a function of the total template count across the two samples. The table comes from immuneACCESS by way of TCRdb, which keeps in-frame sequences with V and J called. Part of the clones is missing from these tables; in studies checked, under half for an unresolved V gene and the rest for unknown reasons. V and J calls and clone size are as listed in that table; D and trimming were resolved from the DNA. This sample lists about 110,000 clones; around 89% were detected once. The ten largest account for roughly 17% of the sample.

No immune events such as infections were documented for the healthy donors during the collection period. Healthy-donor blood repertoires served as a training cohort to calibrate time-dependent variance in a beta-binomial model of T-cell clone differential abundance. The training cohort was composed of some ten healthy donors, 3 female and 7 male. On average the donors were approximately 40 years old, and their ages spanned roughly 29 to 70 years. Whole blood, obtained from a commercial supplier, was collected from each healthy donor at three time points spaced around 2 weeks apart. For immunosequencing, genomic DNA was extracted from whole blood that had not been sorted. At the junction V is shortened by 5 bases and J by 0 bases, with 11 bases in between. The CDR3 goes from the cysteine to the phenylalanine over 14 residues. Only CDR3 DNA is held: 42 bases, read in frame from base 1. The germline V gene (reference sequence) sets CDR1 to MNHEY and CDR2 to SMNVEV.

Note on this clone: Its antigen specificity is not known. No base qualities exist here, and no much larger clone lies one base off it.

The sample was blood. This TCR was sampled from a person aged 18 to 75 in good health. The chain employs TRBV27 and TRBJ2-7; the D segment could be TRBD2, given 6 matching bases. The DNA sequence reads TGTGCCAGCAGTCGGGGGTCGACCTCCTACGAGCAGTACTTC. This gives the protein CASSRGSTSYEQYF.